The entry below describes one T cell receptor beta chain. Its antigen is unknown. The table came from immunoSEQ multiplex PCR; TCRdb's copy has only in-frame clones and leaves some out. This table holds hundreds of thousands of clones, roughly nine tenths found once. The sample originates from a study of Ad26.COV2.S vaccination and SARS-CoV-2 variants. Across the whole study: Donor was in the COV1001 Ad26.COV2.S trial arm. Study-wide results and limits: Total T cell responses may have been underestimated by the TCR breadth and depth analyses. Among vaccine recipients, spike-specific TCR breadth exceeded that of placebo recipients. Recipients of vaccine and of placebo showed similar breadth of their non-spike TCR repertoires.

This sample's treatment: over 15 received Ad26.COV2.S at low or high dose, single or two shots; several received placebo; per-sample allocation not given. Material that was analyzed had been drawn on day 63 after the first vaccine or placebo injection. The CDR3 runs to 14 residues. Germline assignment: CDR1 MNHEY and CDR2 SMNVEV (reference sequence). V lost 5 bases, J lost 4 bases, and 14 bases lay in between. The chain combines TRBV27 with TRBJ1-2; D unclear. This TCR derives from a person between 18 and 65 years old who received the Ad26.COV2.S COVID-19 vaccine or a placebo. Source: peripheral blood, taken in a trial of Ad26.COV2.S vaccine versus placebo. This chain's CDR3 is CASSLRGQSYGYTF. The CDR3 DNA is TGTGCCAGCAGTCTGCGCGGGCAAAGCTATGGCTACACCTTC.